A selection of T cell receptor beta chains follows, all from one sample in a study of T-cell memory formation after mild COVID-19. TCRdb redid the calling of the 5' RACE reads with MiXCR, one entry per CDR3 protein. The top ten clones hold 20% to 25% of a sample with about 290,000 distinct CDR3 sequences, around a sixth of them seen once. The source material was PBMCs or a T cell subset sorted from them (not recorded which). These receptors all come from a man aged 18 to 35 who had mild COVID-19 (a few samples of this study predate the infection). Cell type and time point are not known. Both conserved end residues are part of each CDR3. Each record gives: V gene, J gene, clone size, D gene, CDR3 DNA, CDR3 protein. A D gene is named only where the DNA matches it firmly. Some rows have no size entry. The others give once, few or many, or a class for an expanded clone.

V gene: TRBV10-3; J gene: TRBJ1-3; clone size: .; D gene: .; CDR3 DNA: TGTGCCATCAGTGAGTCGAGCCCTGGGGCGGGAAACACCATATATTTT; CDR3 protein: CAISESSPGAGNTIYF
V gene: TRBV29-1; J gene: TRBJ1-3; clone size: few; D gene: .; CDR3 DNA: TGCAGCGTTGTGAGTGGGGGAAACACCATATATTTT; CDR3 protein: CSVVSGGNTIYF
V gene: TRBV7-3; J gene: TRBJ2-7; clone size: .; D gene: TRBD1; CDR3 DNA: TGTGCCAGCAGCTTCGACAGGGGTTACGAGCAGTACTTC; CDR3 protein: CASSFDRGYEQYF
V gene: TRBV20-1; J gene: TRBJ2-5; clone size: .; D gene: .; CDR3 DNA: TGCAGTGCTGAGTTGCCCGGAGGGGAGACCCAGTACTTC; CDR3 protein: CSAELPGGETQYF
V gene: TRBV18; J gene: TRBJ1-1; clone size: few; D gene: .; CDR3 DNA: TGTGCCAGCTCACCTCGGGAGGACACTGAAGCTTTCTTT; CDR3 protein: CASSPREDTEAFF
V gene: TRBV4-3; J gene: TRBJ2-3; clone size: .; D gene: TRBD1; CDR3 DNA: TGCGCCAGCAGCGCTCGGGACAGCAACTGGGGGGATACGCAGTATTTT; CDR3 protein: CASSARDSNWGDTQYF
V gene: TRBV10-3; J gene: TRBJ2-3; clone size: .; D gene: TRBD1; CDR3 DNA: TGTGCCATCAGCCCACCGGGACAGGGGCAAACGAACACAGATACGCAGTATTTT; CDR3 protein: CAISPPGQGQTNTDTQYF
V gene: TRBV5-6; J gene: TRBJ2-3; clone size: few; D gene: .; CDR3 DNA: TGTGCCAGCAGCACCACCGGGGCCACAGATACGCAGTATTTT; CDR3 protein: CASSTTGATDTQYF
V gene: TRBV12-3/TRBV12-4; J gene: TRBJ2-5; clone size: .; D gene: TRBD2; CDR3 DNA: TGTGCCAGCAGTTTTGGCCGGGGGGGCTGGGAGACCCAGTACTTC; CDR3 protein: CASSFGRGGWETQYF
V gene: TRBV24-1; J gene: TRBJ2-5; clone size: .; D gene: .; CDR3 DNA: TGTGCCACCCGTTCCGGGGCCGGAGAGACCCAGTACTTC; CDR3 protein: CATRSGAGETQYF